This section outlines one T cell receptor (beta chain) sequence together with its context. The germline gene is not matched at one end of the junction; a read error may be the cause. The data originate from a study of cytomegalovirus exposure and HLA in healthy donors. The PCR was carried out with 60 Vbeta primers and 13 Jbeta primers. The protocol was immunoSEQ multiplex PCR, while the TCRdb copy is restricted to in-frame clones and leaves out a portion. Found here are tens of thousands of clones, 75% of them singletons; the top ten hold around 7.6%. The CDR3 has 16 amino acids. Germline lookup yields CDR1 SGHKS and CDR2 YYEKEE (reference sequence).

The V and J genes are TRBV5-5 and TRBJ1-1; 9 bases are shared with TRBD1. The source is a man aged 60 to 75 in good health and CMV-seropositive. The specimen sequenced was PBMCs. In DNA form, the CDR3 reads TGTGCCAGCCGCTTTGGGGGGGACAGGGCGAACACTGAAGCTTTCTTT. Its protein is CASRFGGDRANTEAFF. Combining the CDR3 with reference TRBV5-5 and TRBJ1-1 gives the whole variable domain DAGVTQSPTHLIKTRGQQVTLRCSPISGHKSVSWYQQVLGQGPQFIFQYYEKEERGRGNFPDRFSARQFPNYSSELNVNALLLGDSALYLCASRFGGDRANTEAFFGQGTRLTVV.